This T cell receptor (beta chain) originates from a study of Ad26.COV2.S vaccination and SARS-CoV-2 variants (dated by TCRdb to about 2021). A note on the overall study: Vaccine-arm donors were drawn from COV1001, a multicentre, randomized, double-blind, placebo-controlled phase I-IIa trial of Ad26.COV2.S in healthy adults. Ad26.COV2.S was given intramuscularly at 5x10^10 or 1x10^11 viral particles, as a single shot or as two shots 56 days apart. The specificity and breadth of SARS-CoV-2-reactive T cell receptors after Ad26.COV2.S vaccination were assessed by TCRbeta repertoire sequencing. The TCR-sequenced set comprised roughly 30 samples: some 20 Ad26.COV2.S vaccine recipients, 5 placebo recipients and 8 SARS-CoV-2 convalescent individuals. Trial participants were randomized into five groups of five, in which low-dose or high-dose Ad26.COV2.S was given once or twice, or placebo was given on both occasions. Investigators did not know the trial group allocation while performing experiments and assessing outcomes. Points the paper makes about the study in general: Compared with placebo recipients, Ad26.COV2.S recipients showed higher spike-specific TCR breadth (P = 0.0014). After vaccination, spike-specific CD8+ and CD4+ T cell responses were reported to show substantial breadth. Comparable non-spike TCR breadth was observed between vaccine and placebo recipients, consistent with only spike being contained in the vaccine. The authors noted that total T cell responses may have been underestimated by the TCR breadth and depth analyses. The study was not powered for comparison of responses between vaccine doses or regimens.

The CDR3 goes from the cysteine to the phenylalanine over 11 residues. The read is trimmed to its CDR3 DNA, 33 bases read in frame from base 1. From the germline V gene (reference sequence), CDR1 is GTSNPN and CDR2 is SVGIG. The immunoSEQ Assay was the method used to sequence TCRbeta CDR3 regions. After extraction, genomic DNA underwent amplification by bias-controlled multiplex PCR, followed by high-throughput sequencing. The authors processed their data as follows. Collapsing and filtering of sequences were performed to quantify the absolute abundance of each unique TCRbeta CDR3 region. T cell fraction was estimated by normalizing TCRbeta template counts to usable DNA, which was measured by amplifying reference genes present in all nucleated cells. Repertoire TCRs were annotated as SARS-CoV-2-specific when V gene, CDR3 amino acid sequence and J gene were exactly matched to a known reactive TCR set. The reference SARS-CoV-2 TCR set was obtained from MIRA and was filtered for enrichment in COVID-19-positive ImmuneCODE repertoires, whereby public or cross-reactive TCRs were removed. Based on the MIRA antigens, annotated TCRs were further analysed at the level of specific ORF or position within ORF. Depth was the summed frequency of annotated unique rearrangements, while breadth was defined as annotated unique rearrangements over total unique productive rearrangements. Two-sided Wilcoxon rank-sum tests were used to compare TCR breadth between groups. Held by TCRdb, this immuneACCESS table contains in-frame sequences only and omits some clones. Under half of the omission traces to an unresolved V gene where checked; the cause of the rest is unknown. V, J and clone size reflect that table, while D and trimming were determined from the DNA. This sample gives about 350,000 clones in total; about 88% of them show up just once. Clones ranked in the top ten supply about 3.3% of the sample.

About this clone itself: This receptor's antigen is unknown. One base away there is no much larger clone; base qualities are not given.

Reading the label with the study, this specimen's treatment or condition is: some 19 received Ad26.COV2.S at low or high dose, single or two shots; roughly five received placebo; per-sample allocation not given. Repertoires of vaccine and placebo recipients were sequenced from samples taken on day 63 after the first injection. Cohort 1b enrolled fewer than 30 adults aged 18-55 years at a single site in Boston, USA, between 29 July and 7 August 2020. Ad26.COV2.S was a replication-incompetent adenovirus type 26 vector that expressed a prefusion-stabilized SARS-CoV-2 spike protein derived from the original Wuhan strain.

The sequence was collected from a person aged 18-60 years who received the Ad26.COV2.S COVID-19 vaccine or a placebo. The receptor chain draws on TRBV30 and TRBJ1-5; the D gene is perhaps TRBD1, on 5 matching bases. The starting material was peripheral blood, obtained in a trial of Ad26.COV2.S vaccine versus placebo. The bases are TGTGCTTGGGGCAGGGATCAGCCCCAGCATTTT. It codes for CAWGRDQPQHF.